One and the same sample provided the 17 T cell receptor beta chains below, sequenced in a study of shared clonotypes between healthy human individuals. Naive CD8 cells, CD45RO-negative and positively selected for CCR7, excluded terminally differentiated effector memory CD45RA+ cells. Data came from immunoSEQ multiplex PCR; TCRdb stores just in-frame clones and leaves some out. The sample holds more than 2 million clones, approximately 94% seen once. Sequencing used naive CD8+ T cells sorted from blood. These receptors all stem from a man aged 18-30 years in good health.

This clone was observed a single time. CDR3: CASSLQGTSYEQYF. CDR3 DNA sequence: TGTGCCAGCAGTTTACAGGGGACTAGCTACGAGCAGTACTTC. The V call is TRBV28, the J call TRBJ2-7, with 8 positions matching TRBD2. The CDR3 has 14 amino acids. With V trimmed by 2 bases and J by 3 bases, 3 bases remained unmatched. Germline V lookup: CDR1 MDHEN, CDR2 SYDVKM.

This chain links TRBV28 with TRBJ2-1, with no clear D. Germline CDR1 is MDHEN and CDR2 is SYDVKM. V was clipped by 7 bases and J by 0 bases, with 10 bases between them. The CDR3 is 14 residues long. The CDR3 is CASIPGASYNEQFF. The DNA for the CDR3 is TGTGCCAGCATTCCCGGAGCCTCCTACAATGAGCAGTTCTTC.

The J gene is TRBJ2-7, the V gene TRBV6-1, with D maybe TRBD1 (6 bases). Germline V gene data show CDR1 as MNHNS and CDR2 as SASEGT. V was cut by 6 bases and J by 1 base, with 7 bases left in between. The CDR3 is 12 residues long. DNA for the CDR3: TGTGCCAGCAGCACAGGGTCCTACGAGCAGTACTTC. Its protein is CASSTGSYEQYF.

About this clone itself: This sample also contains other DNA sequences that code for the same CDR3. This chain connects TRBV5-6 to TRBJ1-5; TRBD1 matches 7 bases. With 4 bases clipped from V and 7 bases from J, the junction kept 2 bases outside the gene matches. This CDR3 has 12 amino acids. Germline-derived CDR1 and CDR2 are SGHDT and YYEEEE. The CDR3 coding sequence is TGTGCCAGCAGCCCAGGGGGGCAGCCCCAGCATTTT. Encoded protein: CASSPGGQPQHF.

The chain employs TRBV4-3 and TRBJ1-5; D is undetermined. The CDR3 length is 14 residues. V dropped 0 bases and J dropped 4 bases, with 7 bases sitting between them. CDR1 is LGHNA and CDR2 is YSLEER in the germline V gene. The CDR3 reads CASSQDSGNQPQHF. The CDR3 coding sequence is TGCGCCAGCAGCCAAGACAGTGGAAATCAGCCCCAGCATTTT.

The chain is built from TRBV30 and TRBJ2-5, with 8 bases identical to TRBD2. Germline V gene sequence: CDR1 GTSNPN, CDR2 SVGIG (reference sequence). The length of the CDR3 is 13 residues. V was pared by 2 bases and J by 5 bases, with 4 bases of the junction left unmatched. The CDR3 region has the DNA TGTGCCTGGAGTACCGGGGGGGAGGAGACCCAGTACTTC. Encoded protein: CAWSTGGEETQYF.

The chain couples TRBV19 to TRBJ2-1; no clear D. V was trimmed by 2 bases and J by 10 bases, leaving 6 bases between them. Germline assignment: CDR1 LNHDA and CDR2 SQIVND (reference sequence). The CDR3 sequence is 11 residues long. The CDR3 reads CASSISLEQFF. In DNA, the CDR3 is TGTGCCAGTAGTATATCCCTAGAGCAGTTCTTC.

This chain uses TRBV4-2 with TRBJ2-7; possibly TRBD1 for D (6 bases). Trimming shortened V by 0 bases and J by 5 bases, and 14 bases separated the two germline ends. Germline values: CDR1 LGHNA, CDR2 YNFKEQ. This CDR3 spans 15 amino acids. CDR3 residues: CASSQESGVLDEQYF. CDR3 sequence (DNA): TGTGCCAGCAGCCAAGAGTCAGGGGTACTCGACGAGCAGTACTTC.

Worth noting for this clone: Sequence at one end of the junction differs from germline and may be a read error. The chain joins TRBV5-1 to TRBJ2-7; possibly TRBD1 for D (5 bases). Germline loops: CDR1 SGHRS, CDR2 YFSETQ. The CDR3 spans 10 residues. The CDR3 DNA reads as TGCGCCAGCAGCTTGGGGGGCCCGAACTTC. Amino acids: CASSLGGPNF.

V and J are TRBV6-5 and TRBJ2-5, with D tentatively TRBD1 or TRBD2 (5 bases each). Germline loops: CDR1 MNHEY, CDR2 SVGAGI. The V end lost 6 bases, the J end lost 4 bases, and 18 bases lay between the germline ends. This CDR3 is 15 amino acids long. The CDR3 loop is CASSSGTLVGETQYF. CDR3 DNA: TGTGCCAGCAGCTCCGGGACCCTGGTCGGAGAGACCCAGTACTTC.

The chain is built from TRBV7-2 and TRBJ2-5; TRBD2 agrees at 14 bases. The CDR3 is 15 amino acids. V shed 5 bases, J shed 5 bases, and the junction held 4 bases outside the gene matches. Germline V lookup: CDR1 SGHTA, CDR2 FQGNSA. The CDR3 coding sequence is TGTGCCAGCAGCCCCGGGACTAGCGGGGGTGAGACCCAGTACTTC. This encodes CASSPGTSGGETQYF.

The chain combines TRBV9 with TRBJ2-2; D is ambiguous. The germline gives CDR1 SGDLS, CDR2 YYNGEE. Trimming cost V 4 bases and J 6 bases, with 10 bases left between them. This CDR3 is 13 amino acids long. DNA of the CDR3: TGTGCCAGCAGCCCTCTACGAGCCGGGGAGCTGTTTTTT. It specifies CASSPLRAGELFF.

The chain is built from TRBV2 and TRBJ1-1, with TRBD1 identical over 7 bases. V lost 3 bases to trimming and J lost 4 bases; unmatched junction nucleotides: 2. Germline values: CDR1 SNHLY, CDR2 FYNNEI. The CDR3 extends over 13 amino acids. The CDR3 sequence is CASSDSGGTEAFF. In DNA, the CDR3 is TGTGCCAGCAGTGACTCAGGGGGCACTGAAGCTTTCTTT. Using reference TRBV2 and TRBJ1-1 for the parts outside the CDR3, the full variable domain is EPEVTQTPSHQVTQMGQEVILRCVPISNHLYFYWYRQILGQKVEFLVSFYNNEISEKSEIFDDQFSVERPDGSNFTLKIRSTKLEDSAMYFCASSDSGGTEAFFGQGTRLTVV.

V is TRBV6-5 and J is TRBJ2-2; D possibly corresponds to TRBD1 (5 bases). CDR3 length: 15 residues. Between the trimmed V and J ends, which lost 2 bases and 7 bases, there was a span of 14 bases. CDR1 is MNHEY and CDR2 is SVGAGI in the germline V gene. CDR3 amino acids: CASSYRSQGSGELFF. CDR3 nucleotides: TGTGCCAGCAGTTACAGGTCCCAGGGTAGCGGGGAGCTGTTTTTT.

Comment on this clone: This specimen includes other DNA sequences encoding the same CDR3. The CDR3 loop reads CASSTGGEQFF. For the CDR3, the DNA is TGTGCCAGCAGCACCGGGGGTGAGCAGTTCTTC. J is TRBJ2-1 and V is TRBV5-4; TRBD2 might be the D (6 bases). V lost 4 bases and J 9 bases, leaving 8 bases between the germline ends. This CDR3 is built from 11 residues. From germline, CDR1 is SGHNT and CDR2 YYREEE (reference sequence).

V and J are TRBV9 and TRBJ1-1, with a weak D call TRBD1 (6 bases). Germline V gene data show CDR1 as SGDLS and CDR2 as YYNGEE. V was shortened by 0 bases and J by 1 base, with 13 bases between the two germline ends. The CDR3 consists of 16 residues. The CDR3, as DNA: TGTGCCAGCAGCGTAGGAAGGGGGGAACCGAACACTGAAGCTTTCTTT. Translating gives CASSVGRGEPNTEAFF.

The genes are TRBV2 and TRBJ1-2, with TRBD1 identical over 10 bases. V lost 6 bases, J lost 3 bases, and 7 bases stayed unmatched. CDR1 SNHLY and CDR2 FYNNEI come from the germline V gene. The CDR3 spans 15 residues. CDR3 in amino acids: CASRRATGGDYGYTF. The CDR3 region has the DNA TGTGCCAGCAGGCGGGCGACAGGGGGCGACTATGGCTACACCTTC.